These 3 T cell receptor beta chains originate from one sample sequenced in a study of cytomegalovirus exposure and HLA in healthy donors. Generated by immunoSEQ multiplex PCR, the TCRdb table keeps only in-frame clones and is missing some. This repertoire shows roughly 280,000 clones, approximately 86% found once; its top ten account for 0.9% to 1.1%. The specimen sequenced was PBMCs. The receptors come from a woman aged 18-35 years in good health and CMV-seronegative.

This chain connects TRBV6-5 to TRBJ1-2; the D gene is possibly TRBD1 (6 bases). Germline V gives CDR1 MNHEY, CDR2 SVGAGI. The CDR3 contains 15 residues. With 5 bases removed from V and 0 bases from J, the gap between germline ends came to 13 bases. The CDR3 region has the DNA TGTGCCAGCAGTCTAATTAGGACAGCTAACTATGGCTACACCTTC. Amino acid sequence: CASSLIRTANYGYTF.

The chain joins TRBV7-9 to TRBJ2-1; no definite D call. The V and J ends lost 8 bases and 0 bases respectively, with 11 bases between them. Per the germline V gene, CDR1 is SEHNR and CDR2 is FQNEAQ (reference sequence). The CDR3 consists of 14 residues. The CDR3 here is CASELRISYNEQFF. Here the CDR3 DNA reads TGTGCCAGCGAGCTGAGAATCTCCTACAATGAGCAGTTCTTC. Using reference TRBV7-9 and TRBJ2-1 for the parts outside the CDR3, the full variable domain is DTGVSQNPRHKITKRGQNVTFRCDPISEHNRLYWYRQTLGQGPEFLTYFQNEAQLEKSRLLSDRFSAERPKGSFSTLEIQRTEQGDSAMYLCASELRISYNEQFFGPGTRLTVL.

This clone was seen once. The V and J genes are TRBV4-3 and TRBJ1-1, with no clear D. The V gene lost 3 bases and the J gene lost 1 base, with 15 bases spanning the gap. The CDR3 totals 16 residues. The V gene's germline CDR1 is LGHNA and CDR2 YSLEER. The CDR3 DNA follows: TGCGCCAGCAGCCAGGGTCTTGGCGGTCCGAACACTGAAGCTTTCTTT. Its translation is CASSQGLGGPNTEAFF.